This is a list of T cell receptor beta chains from one sample in a study of blood T cell repertoires in COVID-19. Produced via immunoSEQ multiplex PCR; TCRdb's table is partial and in-frame only. The table records 130,000 to 150,000 clones, 88% of them present only once. Sequencing input: PBMCs or T cells enriched from blood (not recorded which). The receptors were gathered from a woman aged 25 to 39 with acute COVID-19. Each CDR3 is given with its conserved first and last residue. The D gene is left open where the match is weak. Where a row states a size, it is once, few, many or the class of an expanded clone; other rows omit it.

TRBJ1-1 once TRBV7-3 . TGTGCCAGCAGCTTAACTTGGGGGGGTGGCACTGAAGCTTTCTTT CASSLTWGGGTEAFF
TRBJ2-1 . TRBV7-9 . TGTGCCAGCAGCCCCCTGCGTAACTCCTACAATGAGCAGTTCTTC CASSPLRNSYNEQFF
TRBJ1-1 . TRBV4-3 . TGCGCCAGCAGCCAAGGGGCCGGGGGATACACTGAAGCTTTCTTT CASSQGAGGYTEAFF
TRBJ1-4 . TRBV30 TRBD1 TGTGCCTGGAACTCCGGGACAGGGGCTGAAAAACTGTTTTTT CAWNSGTGAEKLFF
TRBJ1-2 . TRBV6-6 TRBD1 TGTGCCAGCATTAAAGGGACAGGAAACTATGGCTACACCTTC CASIKGTGNYGYTF
TRBJ1-2 . TRBV28 . TGTGCCAGCAGCCCATACAGGGTAGTTAACAACTATGGCTACACCTTC CASSPYRVVNNYGYTF
TRBJ2-1 . TRBV5-4 TRBD2 TGTGCCAGCAGCTCTCAGACTAGCTGGCCCTACAATGAGCAGTTCTTC CASSSQTSWPYNEQFF
TRBJ2-1 . TRBV29-1 TRBD2 TGCAGCGTTGGAACTAGCGGGACTAATGAGCAGTTCTTC CSVGTSGTNEQFF
TRBJ2-1 . TRBV28 . TGTGCCAGCAGTTTAGGCGGGCGTTCCTACAATGAGCAGTTCTTC CASSLGGRSYNEQFF
TRBJ2-5 . TRBV13 TRBD2 TGTGCCAGCAGCTTTTCTGCGGGAGTGGGGGAGACCCAGTACTTC CASSFSAGVGETQYF
TRBJ1-4 . TRBV30 . TGTGCCTGGAGTGGGCAGGGGTTTGAAAAACTGTTTTTT CAWSGQGFEKLFF
TRBJ1-1 . TRBV11-1 . TGTGCCAGCAGCTTATCGCACATGGTCTTT CASSLSHMVF
TRBJ1-5 . TRBV19 . TGTGCCAGTCAAAGGGGTCATCAGCCCCAGCATTTT CASQRGHQPQHF
TRBJ1-2 . TRBV28 TRBD1 TGTGCCAGCAGCCCCGGACAGGGGCGATATGGCTACACCTTC CASSPGQGRYGYTF
TRBJ2-1 . TRBV7-3 TRBD1 TGTGCCAGCAGCTCCGGACAGGGACAAGATGAGCAGTTCTTC CASSSGQGQDEQFF
TRBJ2-2 . TRBV24-1 TRBD2 TGTGCCACCAGTGATCCTAGCGGGAGCAACACCGGGGAGCTGTTTTTT CATSDPSGSNTGELFF
TRBJ2-1 . TRBV9 . TGTGCCAGCAGCGTAGGGGCAGGGGTCCCTCGGGAGCAGTTCTTC CASSVGAGVPREQFF
TRBJ1-5 . TRBV18 TRBD1 TGTGCCAGCTCGAATGAACAGGGGGCAATTCAGCCCCAGCATTTT CASSNEQGAIQPQHF
TRBJ1-1 . TRBV28 . TGTGCCAGCAGTCTACAGGGAGACACTGAAGCTTTCTTT CASSLQGDTEAFF
TRBJ1-1 . TRBV28 . TGTGCCAGCAGTTTATCGGGGAGGAACACTGAAGCTTTCTTT CASSLSGRNTEAFF
TRBJ2-7 once TRBV28 . TGTGCCAGCGGTAAAGGGGGGGTAAGCTCCTACGAGCAGTACTTC CASGKGGVSSYEQYF
TRBJ2-3 . TRBV5-1 . TGCGCCAGCAGCTTGGTCCAGCGGTCTACAGATACGCAGTATTTT CASSLVQRSTDTQYF
TRBJ2-1 once TRBV29-1 TRBD2 TGCAGCGTATGGGGGGGGAGCTCCTACAATGAGCAGTTCTTC CSVWGGSSYNEQFF
TRBJ1-4 once TRBV10-3 . TGTGCCATCAGCGCGGGGCGAAATGAAAAACTGTTTTTT CAISAGRNEKLFF
TRBJ2-5 . TRBV11-2 . TGTGCCAGCAGCCCGCAAGAGACCCAGTACTTC CASSPQETQYF
TRBJ2-7 . TRBV28 . TGTGCCAGCAGTTTCTACTCGGAGTACGAGCAGTACTTC CASSFYSEYEQYF
TRBJ1-3 . TRBV7-8 . TGTGCCAGCAGCGGTACAGGTACTGGAAACACCATATATTTT CASSGTGTGNTIYF
TRBJ2-1 . TRBV9 TRBD2 TGTGCCAGCAGCGTAATAGCGGGAGGTTCCATTTTACTTGAGCAGTTCTTC CASSVIAGGSILLEQFF
TRBJ1-2 . TRBV4-2 TRBD1 TGTGCCAGCAGCCACCCGACAGGGATGAGTTACTATGGCTACACCTTC CASSHPTGMSYYGYTF
TRBJ2-3 once TRBV4-3 . TGCGCCAGCCGACAGGTGATCACAGATACGCAGTATTTT CASRQVITDTQYF
TRBJ1-5 . TRBV19 TRBD1 TGTGCCAGTAGTGACAGGGGGGGCAATCAGCCCCAGCATTTT CASSDRGGNQPQHF